The entry below gives a single T cell receptor (beta chain) sequence along with its context. TEMRA cells were FACS-enriched, and CD8+ and CD4+ T cells were isolated negatively. Germline-derived CDR1 and CDR2 are LNHDA and SQIVND (reference sequence). This CDR3 region has 13 residues. Reverse transcription of roughly 0.45 to 1 ug RNA was carried out with random hexamers. A single record per CDR3 protein comes from TCRdb applying MiXCR to the immunoSEQ multiplex PCR reads. This sample carries around 140,000 distinct CDR3 sequences, roughly 94% of them seen once, and the ten largest clones take more than 0.065%. This entry belongs to a study of CD8 T cells in Susac syndrome.

The V and J genes are TRBV19 and TRBJ1-1; perhaps TRBD1 as D (6 bases). Sequencing was carried out using CD4+ T cells from PBMCs. The sequence was collected from a human donor in good health. The CDR3: CASTGTFYTEAFF. The CDR3 DNA reads as TGTGCATCGACCGGGACATTCTACACTGAAGCTTTCTTT.